One sample yielded the 11 T cell receptor delta chains listed below, sequenced in a study of gamma-delta chains in newborns, infants, children. TCRdb fed the reads into CATT to redo clone calling. The table has about 3,800 delta-chain clones, 0.5% to 0.6% seen once. Sequenced input: blood. The receptors originated from a child who was a newborn, infant or young child, either healthy, febrile or measles-vaccinated (not recorded which).

This clone was found many times. The sample has other DNA sequences that encode this CDR3 too. The chain couples TRDV2 to TRDJ3, with TRDD3 as a possible D gene (6 bases). Germline V gene lookup returns CDR1 GEAIGNYY and CDR2 EKD. The CDR3 extends over 15 amino acids. Trimming left V 6 bases short and J 1 base short, with 9 bases between. In DNA form, the CDR3 reads TGTGCCTGTACCGGGGGATCCTGGGACACCCGACAGATGTTTTTC. Translation gives CACTGGSWDTRQMFF.

There are a few counts of this clone. A far more abundant clone sits one base away, making this likely a read error. V is TRDV2 and J is TRDJ3; 8 bases agree with TRDD3. Trimming took 3 bases from V and 0 from J; bases not matched to a gene: 15. There are 21 residues in the CDR3. The germline gives CDR1 GEAIGNYY, CDR2 EKD. CDR3 amino acids: CACDSLYWGLPDSWDTRQMFF. The CDR3 DNA reads TGTGCCTGTGACTCCCTGTACTGGGGGTTACCAGACTCCTGGGACACCCGACAGATGTTTTTC.

This clone was picked up a small number of times. A single base separates this from a much larger clone, so it may be a read error. The gene calls are TRDV2 and TRDJ3, with 7 nucleotides matching TRDD3. This CDR3 spans 19 amino acids. From germline, CDR1 is GEAIGNYY and CDR2 EKD. CDR3 protein: CACDTLLGISSCDTRQMFF. CDR3 DNA sequence: TGTGCCTGTGACACCTTACTGGGGATTAGCTCCTGCGACACCCGACAGATGTTTTTC.

Concerning this clone: A much larger clone lies one base from this, so it may be a read error. Additional DNA sequences in this sample encode the identical CDR3. The chain couples TRDV2 to TRDJ3; possible D gene TRDD3, 6 bases. This CDR3 has 18 amino acids. Germline V gene sequence: CDR1 GEAIGNYY, CDR2 EKD. As DNA, the CDR3 is TGCGCCTGTGATCTCCTGGGGATGACCTCCTGGGACACCCGACAGATGTTTTTC. This encodes CACDLLGMTSWDTRQMFF.

In its sample, this clone was seen a few times. Translating this DNA gives a protein that differs at residue 18 from the TCRdb one, which belongs to a much larger clone; a read error is likely, and the protein shown is this translation. The chain recombines TRDV2 with TRDJ3; TRDD3 agrees at 11 bases. This CDR3 has 20 amino acids. Germline V CDR1 and CDR2: GEAIGNYY, EKD. The CDR3 loop is CACDTWGIRRSSWDTRQIFF. The CDR3 coding sequence is TGTGCCTGTGACACCTGGGGGATACGCCGAAGCTCCTGGGACACCCGACAGATTTTTTTC.

Points on this clone: TCRdb records a much larger clone's protein for this DNA, with a difference at residue 10 that likely arises from a read error; the protein given is the translation of the DNA. V and J are TRDV2 and TRDJ2, with 7 positions matching TRDD3. The CDR3 loop spans 14 amino acids. Germline V gene data show CDR1 as GEAIGNYY and CDR2 as EKD. The CDR3 nucleotides are TGTGCCTGTGACCCTGGGGGGTTGACAACACAACTCTTCTTT. This codes for CACDPGGLTTQLFF.

Only a few counts were recorded for this clone. TCRdb assigns this DNA the protein of a much larger clone, which departs from its translation at residue 10; this likely reflects a read error, and the protein shown comes from translating the DNA. The chain links TRDV2 to TRDJ3; TRDD3 is a possible D gene (5 bases). The germline V gene encodes CDR1 GEAIGNYY and CDR2 EKD. The CDR3 runs 15 residues. CDR3 loop: CACDRLSWDIRQMFF. Written as DNA, the CDR3 is TGTGCCTGTGACCGGCTCTCCTGGGACATCCGACAGATGTTTTTC.

In its sample, this clone was seen a few times. This may stem from a read error, because a much larger clone lies one nucleotide away. Different DNA sequences within this sample yield the same CDR3. This chain joins TRDV2 and TRDJ2; a possible D gene is TRDD3 (6 bases). The germline V gene encodes CDR1 GEAIGNYY and CDR2 EKD. Trimming cost V 0 bases and J 1 base, with 11 bases left between them. This CDR3 is 16 amino acids long. CDR3 nucleotide sequence: TGTGCCTGTGACACCGTAGGGGGAGATTTGACAGCACAACTCTTCTTT. Amino acids: CACDTVGGDLTAQLFF.

A remark on this clone: The mismatch at residue 12 between this DNA's translation and the TCRdb protein of a much larger clone likely reflects a read error; the protein shown is translated from the DNA. The chain links TRDV2 to TRDJ3, with 9 positions matching TRDD3. The CDR3 loop spans 18 amino acids. Per the germline V gene, CDR1 is GEAIGNYY and CDR2 is EKD. CDR3 DNA sequence: TGTGCCTGTGACACCTGGGGGATAAAGTCCTGGGGCACCCGACAGATGTTTTTC. Its translation is CACDTWGIKSWGTRQMFF.

On this clone itself: The protein TCRdb lists belongs to a much larger clone and differs from this DNA's translation at residue 11, which points to a read error; the protein shown is made from the DNA. The rearrangement uses TRDV2 and TRDJ3; D remains ambiguous. The germline gives CDR1 GEAIGNYY, CDR2 EKD. The CDR3 is made up of 18 amino acids. V was pared by 3 bases and J by 5 bases, with 19 bases between. CDR3 in DNA: TGTGCCTGTGACGCGGTGGGTCAATTTTCCCGGGACACCCGACAGATGTTTTTC. As protein: CACDAVGQFSRDTRQMFF.

This clone was seen a handful of times. Translating this DNA gives a protein that differs at residue 14 from the TCRdb one, which belongs to a much larger clone; a read error is likely, and the protein shown is this translation. V usage is TRDV2 and J usage is TRDJ3, with 12 bases identical to TRDD3. The CDR3 spans 18 residues. Per germline, CDR1 GEAIGNYY and CDR2 EKD. The CDR3 is CACDSTGGYSWDTQQMFF. The CDR3 DNA sequence: TGTGCCTGTGACAGTACTGGGGGATACTCCTGGGACACCCAACAGATGTTTTTC.